The clone carrying this T cell receptor beta chain was counted between two and nine times. Antigen specificity is unknown. The record originates from a study of T cells after yellow fever vaccination. Findings of the study overall: A limited proportion of clonotypes was detected within both the CD4 and CD8 compartments.

Germline values: CDR1 DFQATT, CDR2 SNEGSKA (reference sequence). CDR3 length equals 13 residues. The V gene lost 4 bases and the J gene lost 7 bases, with 15 bases spanning the gap. Each CDR3 protein is one row after TCRdb ran MiXCR on the 5' RACE reads. This table has just under 600,000 distinct CDR3 sequences, roughly 13% appearing once. The J gene is TRBJ2-3, the V gene TRBV20-1; the D gene could be TRBD1 or TRBD2 (5 bases each). The sample here was PBMCs, taken on the day of the yellow fever booster vaccination. This TCR derives from a man aged 30 to 39 who received the YFV17D yellow fever vaccine. In DNA form, the CDR3 reads TGCAGTGCTAACTCTGGGGACCTCCATACGCAGTATTTT. Translation: CSANSGDLHTQYF.